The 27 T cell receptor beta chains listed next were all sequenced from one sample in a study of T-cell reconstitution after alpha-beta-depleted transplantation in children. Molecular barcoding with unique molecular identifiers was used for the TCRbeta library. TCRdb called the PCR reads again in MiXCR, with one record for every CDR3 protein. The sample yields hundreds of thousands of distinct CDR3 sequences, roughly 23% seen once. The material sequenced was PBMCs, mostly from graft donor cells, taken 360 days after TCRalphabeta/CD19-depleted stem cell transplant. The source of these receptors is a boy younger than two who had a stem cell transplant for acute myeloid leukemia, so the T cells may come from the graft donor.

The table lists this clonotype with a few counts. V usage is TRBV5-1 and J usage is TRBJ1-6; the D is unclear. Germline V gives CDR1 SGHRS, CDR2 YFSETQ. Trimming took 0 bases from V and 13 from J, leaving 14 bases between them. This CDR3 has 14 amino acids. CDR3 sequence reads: CASSLGQGMIPLHF. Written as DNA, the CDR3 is TGCGCCAGCAGCTTGGGACAAGGGATGATTCCCCTCCACTTT.

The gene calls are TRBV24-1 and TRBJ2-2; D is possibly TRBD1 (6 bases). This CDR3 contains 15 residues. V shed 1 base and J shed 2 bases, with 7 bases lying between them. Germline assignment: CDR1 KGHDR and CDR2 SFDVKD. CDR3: CATSDFGTNTGELFF. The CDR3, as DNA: TGTGCCACCAGTGATTTTGGGACAAACACCGGGGAGCTGTTTTTT.

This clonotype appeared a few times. CDR3 nucleotides: TGTGCCATCAAGGTTAGCGACTCCTACGAGCAGTACTTC. This translates into CAIKVSDSYEQYF. J is TRBJ2-7 and V is TRBV10-3; D possibly corresponds to TRBD2 (5 bases). CDR1 is ENHRY and CDR2 is SYGVKD in the germline V gene. The germline V and J ends were trimmed by 7 bases and 0 bases, with 10 bases remaining between them. The length of the CDR3 is 13 residues.

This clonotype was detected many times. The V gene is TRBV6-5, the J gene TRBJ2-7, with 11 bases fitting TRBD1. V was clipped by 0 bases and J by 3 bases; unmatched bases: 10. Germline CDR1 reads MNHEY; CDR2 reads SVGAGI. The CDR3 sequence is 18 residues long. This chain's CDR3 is CASSYSAYRDRGFYEQYF. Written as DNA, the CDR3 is TGTGCCAGCAGTTACTCCGCGTACCGGGACAGGGGGTTCTACGAGCAGTACTTC.

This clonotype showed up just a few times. The CDR3: CASRKDYNEQFF. CDR3 nucleotides: TGTGCCAGCAGAAAGGACTACAATGAGCAGTTCTTC. The rearrangement uses TRBV27 and TRBJ2-1; D is undetermined. CDR1 and CDR2 from the germline V gene are MNHEY and SMNVEV (reference sequence). V was clipped by 6 bases and J by 3 bases, with 6 bases between them. This CDR3 is 12 amino acids long.

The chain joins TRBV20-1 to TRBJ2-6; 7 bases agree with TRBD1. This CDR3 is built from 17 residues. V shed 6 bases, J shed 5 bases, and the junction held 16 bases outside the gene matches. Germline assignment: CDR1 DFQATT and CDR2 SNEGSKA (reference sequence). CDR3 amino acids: CSAVRTGASGWANVLTF. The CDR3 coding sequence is TGCAGTGCGGTTCGGACAGGCGCGTCTGGGTGGGCCAACGTCCTGACTTTC.

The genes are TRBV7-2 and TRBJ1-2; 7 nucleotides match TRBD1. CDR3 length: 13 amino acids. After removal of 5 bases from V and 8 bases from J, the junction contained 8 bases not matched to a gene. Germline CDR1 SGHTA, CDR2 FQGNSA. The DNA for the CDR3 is TGTGCCAGCAGCGCCGACAGGGTTCGGGGCTACACCTTC. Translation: CASSADRVRGYTF.

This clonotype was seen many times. CDR3 in amino acids: CASSFTGTGPRETQYF. The CDR3 DNA reads TGTGCCAGCAGCTTCACCGGGACAGGTCCTCGGGAGACCCAGTACTTC. The V call is TRBV5-5, the J call TRBJ2-5; 8 bases agree with TRBD1. With 2 bases clipped from V and 5 bases from J, the junction kept 11 bases outside the gene matches. Looked up from germline, CDR1 is SGHKS and CDR2 is YYEKEE (reference sequence). This CDR3 is built from 16 residues.

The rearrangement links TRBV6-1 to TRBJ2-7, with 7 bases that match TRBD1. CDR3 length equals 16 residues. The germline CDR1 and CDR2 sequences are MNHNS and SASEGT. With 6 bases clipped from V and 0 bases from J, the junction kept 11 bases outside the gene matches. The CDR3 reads CASRTRTGLSSYEQYV. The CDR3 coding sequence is TGTGCCAGCAGAACCCGGACAGGCCTGAGCTCCTACGAGCAGTACGTC.

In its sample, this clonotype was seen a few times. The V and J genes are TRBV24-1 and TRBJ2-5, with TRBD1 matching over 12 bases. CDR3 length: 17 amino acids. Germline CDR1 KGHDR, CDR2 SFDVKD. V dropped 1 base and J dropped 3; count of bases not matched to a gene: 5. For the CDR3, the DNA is TGTGCCACCAGTGATTTCCGGGACAGGGGGCGAGAAGAGACCCAGTACTTC. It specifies CATSDFRDRGREETQYF.

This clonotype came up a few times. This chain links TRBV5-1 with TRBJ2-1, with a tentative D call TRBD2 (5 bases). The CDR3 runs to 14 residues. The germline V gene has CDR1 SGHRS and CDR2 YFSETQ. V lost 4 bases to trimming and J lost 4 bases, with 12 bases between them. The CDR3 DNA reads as TGCGCCAGCAGCCCTTGGACTCGATACAATGAGCAGTTCTTC. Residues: CASSPWTRYNEQFF.

For the CDR3, the DNA is TGTGCCAGCAGTTACTCGACTGCACAGATAAACACCGGGGAGCTGTTTTTT. Protein product: CASSYSTAQINTGELFF. The V call is TRBV6-2 or TRBV6-3, the J call TRBJ2-2; no clear D gene. The CDR3 extends over 17 amino acids. The germline V gene has CDR1 MNHEY and CDR2 SVGEGT. V was pared by 0 bases and J by 2 bases, with 13 bases between.

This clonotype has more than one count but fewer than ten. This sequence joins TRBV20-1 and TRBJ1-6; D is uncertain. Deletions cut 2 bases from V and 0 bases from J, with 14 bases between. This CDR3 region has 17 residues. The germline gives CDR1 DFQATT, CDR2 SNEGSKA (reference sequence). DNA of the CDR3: TGCAGTGCTAGAACAGCGAGCGATAGCTCCTATAATTCACCCCTCCACTTT. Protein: CSARTASDSSYNSPLHF.

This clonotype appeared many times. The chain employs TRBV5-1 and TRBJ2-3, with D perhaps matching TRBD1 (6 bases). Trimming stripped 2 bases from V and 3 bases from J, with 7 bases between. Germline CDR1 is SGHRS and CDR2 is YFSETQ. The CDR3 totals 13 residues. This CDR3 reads CASSFQGTDTQYF. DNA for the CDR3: TGCGCCAGCAGCTTTCAGGGGACAGATACGCAGTATTTT.

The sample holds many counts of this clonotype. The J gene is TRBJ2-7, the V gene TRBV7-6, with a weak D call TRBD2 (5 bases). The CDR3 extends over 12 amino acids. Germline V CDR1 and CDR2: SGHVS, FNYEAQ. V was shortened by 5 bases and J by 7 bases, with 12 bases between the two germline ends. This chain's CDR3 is CASSASSGEQYV. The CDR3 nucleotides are TGTGCCAGCAGCGCATCATCGGGGGAGCAGTACGTC.

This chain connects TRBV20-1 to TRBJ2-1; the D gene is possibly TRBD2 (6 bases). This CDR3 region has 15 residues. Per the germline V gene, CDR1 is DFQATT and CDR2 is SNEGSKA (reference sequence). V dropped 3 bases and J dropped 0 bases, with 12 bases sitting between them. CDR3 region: CSASSGDSSYNEQFF. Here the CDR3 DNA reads TGCAGTGCTAGTAGCGGTGATAGCTCCTACAATGAGCAGTTCTTC.

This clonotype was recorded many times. In DNA form, the CDR3 reads TGTGCCAGCAGTGCTCCCGGGACAGAAGCCGGGGAGCTGTTTTTT. Its translation is CASSAPGTEAGELFF. V is TRBV12-3 or TRBV12-4 and J is TRBJ2-2; 7 nucleotides align to TRBD1. CDR3 length: 15 residues. The junction had 9 bases not matched to a gene; V was cut back by 5 bases and J by 6 bases.

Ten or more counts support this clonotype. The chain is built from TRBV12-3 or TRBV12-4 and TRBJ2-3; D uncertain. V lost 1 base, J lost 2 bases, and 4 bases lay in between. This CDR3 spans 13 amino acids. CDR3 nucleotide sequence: TGTGCCAGCAGTTTAGGAAACACAGATACGCAGTATTTT. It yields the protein CASSLGNTDTQYF.

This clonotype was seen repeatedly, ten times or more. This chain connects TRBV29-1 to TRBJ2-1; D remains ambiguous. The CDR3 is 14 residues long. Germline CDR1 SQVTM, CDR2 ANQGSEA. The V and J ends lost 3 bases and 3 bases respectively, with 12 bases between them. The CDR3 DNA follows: TGCAGCGTTGAGGACCCCCCTGGCTACAATGAGCAGTTCTTC. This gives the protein CSVEDPPGYNEQFF.

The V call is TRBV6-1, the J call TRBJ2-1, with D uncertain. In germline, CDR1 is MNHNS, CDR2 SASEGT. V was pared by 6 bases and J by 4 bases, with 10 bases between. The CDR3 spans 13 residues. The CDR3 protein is CASRGPRYNEQFF. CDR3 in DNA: TGTGCCAGCAGGGGCCCGCGTTACAATGAGCAGTTCTTC.

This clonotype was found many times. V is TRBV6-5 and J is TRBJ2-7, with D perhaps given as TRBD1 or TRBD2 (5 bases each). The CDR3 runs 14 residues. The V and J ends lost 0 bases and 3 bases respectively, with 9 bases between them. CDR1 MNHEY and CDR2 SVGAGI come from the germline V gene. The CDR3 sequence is CASSYSGDHYEQYF. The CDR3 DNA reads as TGTGCCAGCAGTTACTCGGGGGACCACTACGAGCAGTACTTC.

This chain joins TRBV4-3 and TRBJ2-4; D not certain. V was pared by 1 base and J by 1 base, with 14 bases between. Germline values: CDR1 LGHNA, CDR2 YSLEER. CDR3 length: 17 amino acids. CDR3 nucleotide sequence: TGCGCCAGCAGCCAAGCACCTTCTTCCATCGCCAAAAACATTCAGTACTTC. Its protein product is CASSQAPSSIAKNIQYF.

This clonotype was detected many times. The CDR3 spells CASSIDMAVYSNQPQHF. The CDR3, as DNA: TGTGCCAGTAGTATAGATATGGCGGTTTATAGCAATCAGCCCCAGCATTTT. The rearrangement links TRBV19 to TRBJ1-5, with D unresolved. The germline gives CDR1 LNHDA, CDR2 SQIVND (reference sequence). This CDR3 has 17 residues. V was trimmed by 0 bases and J by 0 bases, leaving 12 bases between them.

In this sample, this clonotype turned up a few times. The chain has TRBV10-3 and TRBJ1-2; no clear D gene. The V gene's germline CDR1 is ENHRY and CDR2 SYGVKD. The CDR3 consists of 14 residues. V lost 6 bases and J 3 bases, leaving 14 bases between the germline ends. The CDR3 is CAISPAYSDYGYTF. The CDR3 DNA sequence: TGTGCCATCAGCCCGGCGTATTCTGACTATGGCTACACCTTC.

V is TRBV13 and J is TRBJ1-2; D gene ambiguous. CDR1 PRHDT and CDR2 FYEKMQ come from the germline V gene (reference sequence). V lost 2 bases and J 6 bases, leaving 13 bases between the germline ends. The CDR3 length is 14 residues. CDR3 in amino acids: CASSLWGPHDGYTF. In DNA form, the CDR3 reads TGTGCCAGCAGCTTATGGGGTCCACATGATGGCTACACCTTC.

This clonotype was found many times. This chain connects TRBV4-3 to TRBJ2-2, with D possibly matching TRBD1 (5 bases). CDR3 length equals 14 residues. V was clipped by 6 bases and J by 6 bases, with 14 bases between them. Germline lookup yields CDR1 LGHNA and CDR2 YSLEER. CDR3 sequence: CASRVLAGPGELFF. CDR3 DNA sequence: TGCGCCAGCAGGGTCTTGGCAGGGCCCGGGGAGCTGTTTTTT.

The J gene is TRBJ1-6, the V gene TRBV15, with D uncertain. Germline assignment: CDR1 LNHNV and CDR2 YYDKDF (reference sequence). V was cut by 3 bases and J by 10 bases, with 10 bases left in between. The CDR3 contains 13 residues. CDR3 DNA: TGTGCCACCAGCAGGGTAGTGGGCTCACCCCTCCACTTT. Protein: CATSRVVGSPLHF.